The rows below give T cell receptor beta chains drawn from one sample of a study of early stage breast cancer tumors. This table comes from immunoSEQ multiplex PCR, and its TCRdb copy is limited to in-frame clones, with some not included. The sample has over 11,000 clones; 79% are singletons. The sequenced sample consisted of normal breast tissue next to the tumor. The receptors stem from a person aged 45-60 years with breast cancer. CDR3s include the opening cysteine and the closing phenylalanine or tryptophan. The D gene is left open where the match is weak. Clone size is stated in some rows and not others, as once, few, many or a class when expanded.

cdr3_aa: CASSLGGLPQYF
cdr3_nt: TGTGCCAGCAGCTTAGGCGGGTTGCCCCAGTACTTC
clone_size: -
d_call: -
j_call: TRBJ2-5
v_call: TRBV7-2

cdr3_aa: CASSWRQGVTGGYTF
cdr3_nt: TGTGCCAGCAGTTGGCGACAGGGGGTGACGGGTGGCTACACCTTC
clone_size: -
d_call: TRBD1
j_call: TRBJ1-2
v_call: TRBV27

cdr3_aa: CASRQGIGELFF
cdr3_nt: TGTGCCAGCCGACAGGGCATCGGGGAGCTGTTTTTT
clone_size: -
d_call: TRBD1
j_call: TRBJ2-2
v_call: TRBV18

cdr3_aa: CASKGVNRVNYGYTF
cdr3_nt: TGTGCCAGCAAGGGGGTAAACAGGGTTAACTATGGCTACACCTTC
clone_size: -
d_call: -
j_call: TRBJ1-2
v_call: TRBV27

cdr3_aa: CAISGDTTNEKLFF
cdr3_nt: TGTGCCATCTCGGGGGACACAACTAATGAAAAACTGTTTTTT
clone_size: -
d_call: -
j_call: TRBJ1-4
v_call: TRBV28

cdr3_aa: CASSGVTGVASPLHF
cdr3_nt: TGTGCCAGCAGTGGGGTGACAGGGGTGGCTTCACCCCTCCACTTT
clone_size: -
d_call: TRBD1
j_call: TRBJ1-6
v_call: TRBV2

cdr3_aa: CASSWTTGRDSPLHF
cdr3_nt: TGTGCCAGCAGCTGGACGACAGGGAGAGATTCACCCCTCCACTTT
clone_size: -
d_call: TRBD1
j_call: TRBJ1-6
v_call: TRBV7-9

cdr3_aa: CASSFSLYEQYF
cdr3_nt: TGTGCCAGCAGCTTTTCTCTCTACGAGCAGTACTTC
clone_size: -
d_call: -
j_call: TRBJ2-7
v_call: TRBV5-5

cdr3_aa: CASSPAQVRAYEQYF
cdr3_nt: TGTGCCAGCTCACCAGCCCAGGTTCGCGCCTACGAGCAGTACTTC
clone_size: few
d_call: -
j_call: TRBJ2-7
v_call: TRBV18

cdr3_aa: CASSRSWGVMGSPLHF
cdr3_nt: TGTGCCAGCAGTCGATCGTGGGGGGTAATGGGTTCACCCCTCCACTTT
clone_size: -
d_call: -
j_call: TRBJ1-6
v_call: TRBV27

cdr3_aa: CASSLKSSTGNTIYF
cdr3_nt: TGTGCCAGCAGCTTAAAGTCGAGCACTGGAAACACCATATATTTT
clone_size: -
d_call: -
j_call: TRBJ1-3
v_call: TRBV7-2

cdr3_aa: CATSRDRDSQETQYF
cdr3_nt: TGTGCCACCAGCAGAGATCGGGACAGCCAAGAGACCCAGTACTTC
clone_size: -
d_call: TRBD1
j_call: TRBJ2-5
v_call: TRBV15

cdr3_aa: CASSRTGGKETQYF
cdr3_nt: TGTGCCAGCAGCAGGACAGGGGGAAAAGAGACCCAGTACTTC
clone_size: -
d_call: TRBD1
j_call: TRBJ2-5
v_call: TRBV7-3

cdr3_aa: CASSWAPGGPLLYEQYF
cdr3_nt: TGTGCCAGCAGCTGGGCCCCAGGGGGCCCCCTCCTCTACGAGCAGTACTTC
clone_size: -
d_call: TRBD1
j_call: TRBJ2-7
v_call: TRBV7-9

cdr3_aa: CASSGGREADTQYF
cdr3_nt: TGCGCCAGCAGTGGGGGGCGGGAAGCAGATACGCAGTATTTT
clone_size: -
d_call: -
j_call: TRBJ2-3
v_call: TRBV10-2

cdr3_aa: CASSLTGGGYTF
cdr3_nt: TGTGCCAGCAGCTTGACAGGGGGCGGCTACACCTTC
clone_size: -
d_call: TRBD1
j_call: TRBJ1-2
v_call: TRBV11-2

cdr3_aa: CASSLVNRAGNEKLFF
cdr3_nt: TGCGCCAGCAGCTTGGTAAACAGGGCCGGTAATGAAAAACTGTTTTTT
clone_size: -
d_call: -
j_call: TRBJ1-4
v_call: TRBV5-1

cdr3_aa: CASSYSPDTKDTQYF
cdr3_nt: TGTGCCAGCAGTTACAGCCCAGATACTAAAGATACGCAGTATTTT
clone_size: once
d_call: -
j_call: TRBJ2-3
v_call: TRBV6-5

cdr3_aa: CASRLGLAGAYEQFF
cdr3_nt: TGTGCCAGTCGCCTCGGACTAGCGGGAGCGTATGAGCAGTTCTTC
clone_size: -
d_call: TRBD2
j_call: TRBJ2-1
v_call: TRBV19

cdr3_aa: CASSPRPGTPNNSPLHF
cdr3_nt: TGCGCCAGCAGCCCGCGGCCCGGAACCCCGAATAATTCACCCCTCCACTTT
clone_size: -
d_call: -
j_call: TRBJ1-6
v_call: TRBV5-1